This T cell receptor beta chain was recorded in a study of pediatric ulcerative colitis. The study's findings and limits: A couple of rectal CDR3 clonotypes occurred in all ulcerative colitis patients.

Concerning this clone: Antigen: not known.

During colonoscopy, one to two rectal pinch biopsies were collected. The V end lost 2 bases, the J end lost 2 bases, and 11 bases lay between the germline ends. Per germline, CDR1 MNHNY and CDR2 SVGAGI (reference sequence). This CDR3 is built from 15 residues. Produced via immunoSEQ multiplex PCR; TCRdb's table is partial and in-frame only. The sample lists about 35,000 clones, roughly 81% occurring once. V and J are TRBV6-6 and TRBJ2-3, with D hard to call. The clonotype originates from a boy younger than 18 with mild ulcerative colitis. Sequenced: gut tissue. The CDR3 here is CASSYRRTYTDTQYF. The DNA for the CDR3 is TGTGCCAGCAGTTACCGACGGACCTACACAGATACGCAGTATTTT.